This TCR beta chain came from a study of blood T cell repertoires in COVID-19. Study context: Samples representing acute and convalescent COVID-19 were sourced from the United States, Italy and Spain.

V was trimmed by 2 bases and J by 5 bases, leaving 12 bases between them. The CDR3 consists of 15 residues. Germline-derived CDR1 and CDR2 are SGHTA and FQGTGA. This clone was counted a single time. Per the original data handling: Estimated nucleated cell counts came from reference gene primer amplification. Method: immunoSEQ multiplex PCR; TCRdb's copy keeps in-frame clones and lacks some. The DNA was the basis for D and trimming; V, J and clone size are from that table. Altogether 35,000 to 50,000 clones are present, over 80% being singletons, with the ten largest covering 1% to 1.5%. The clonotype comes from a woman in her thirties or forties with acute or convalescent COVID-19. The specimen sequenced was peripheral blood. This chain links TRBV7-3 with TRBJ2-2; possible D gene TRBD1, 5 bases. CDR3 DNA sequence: TGTGCCAGCAGCTTAGCAGGGCTGCCTACCGGGGAGCTGTTTTTT. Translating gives CASSLAGLPTGELFF.